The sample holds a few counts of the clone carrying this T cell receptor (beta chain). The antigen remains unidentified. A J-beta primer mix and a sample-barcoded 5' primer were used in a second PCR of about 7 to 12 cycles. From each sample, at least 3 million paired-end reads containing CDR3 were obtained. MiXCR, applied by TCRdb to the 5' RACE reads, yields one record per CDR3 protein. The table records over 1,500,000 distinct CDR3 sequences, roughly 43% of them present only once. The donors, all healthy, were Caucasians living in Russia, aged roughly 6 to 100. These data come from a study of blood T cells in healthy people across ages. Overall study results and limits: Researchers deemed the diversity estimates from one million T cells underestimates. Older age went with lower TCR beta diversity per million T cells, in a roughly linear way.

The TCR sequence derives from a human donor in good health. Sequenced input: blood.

This CDR3 reads CASSSGPFEQFF. The CDR3 nucleotides read TGTGCCAGCAGCTCCGGACCCTTTGAGCAGTTCTTC. The chain is built from TRBV7-2 and TRBJ2-1; D is unresolved. V was trimmed by 4 bases and J by 9 bases, leaving 10 bases between them. Germline V CDR1 and CDR2: SGHTA, FQGNSA. The CDR3 loop spans 12 amino acids.